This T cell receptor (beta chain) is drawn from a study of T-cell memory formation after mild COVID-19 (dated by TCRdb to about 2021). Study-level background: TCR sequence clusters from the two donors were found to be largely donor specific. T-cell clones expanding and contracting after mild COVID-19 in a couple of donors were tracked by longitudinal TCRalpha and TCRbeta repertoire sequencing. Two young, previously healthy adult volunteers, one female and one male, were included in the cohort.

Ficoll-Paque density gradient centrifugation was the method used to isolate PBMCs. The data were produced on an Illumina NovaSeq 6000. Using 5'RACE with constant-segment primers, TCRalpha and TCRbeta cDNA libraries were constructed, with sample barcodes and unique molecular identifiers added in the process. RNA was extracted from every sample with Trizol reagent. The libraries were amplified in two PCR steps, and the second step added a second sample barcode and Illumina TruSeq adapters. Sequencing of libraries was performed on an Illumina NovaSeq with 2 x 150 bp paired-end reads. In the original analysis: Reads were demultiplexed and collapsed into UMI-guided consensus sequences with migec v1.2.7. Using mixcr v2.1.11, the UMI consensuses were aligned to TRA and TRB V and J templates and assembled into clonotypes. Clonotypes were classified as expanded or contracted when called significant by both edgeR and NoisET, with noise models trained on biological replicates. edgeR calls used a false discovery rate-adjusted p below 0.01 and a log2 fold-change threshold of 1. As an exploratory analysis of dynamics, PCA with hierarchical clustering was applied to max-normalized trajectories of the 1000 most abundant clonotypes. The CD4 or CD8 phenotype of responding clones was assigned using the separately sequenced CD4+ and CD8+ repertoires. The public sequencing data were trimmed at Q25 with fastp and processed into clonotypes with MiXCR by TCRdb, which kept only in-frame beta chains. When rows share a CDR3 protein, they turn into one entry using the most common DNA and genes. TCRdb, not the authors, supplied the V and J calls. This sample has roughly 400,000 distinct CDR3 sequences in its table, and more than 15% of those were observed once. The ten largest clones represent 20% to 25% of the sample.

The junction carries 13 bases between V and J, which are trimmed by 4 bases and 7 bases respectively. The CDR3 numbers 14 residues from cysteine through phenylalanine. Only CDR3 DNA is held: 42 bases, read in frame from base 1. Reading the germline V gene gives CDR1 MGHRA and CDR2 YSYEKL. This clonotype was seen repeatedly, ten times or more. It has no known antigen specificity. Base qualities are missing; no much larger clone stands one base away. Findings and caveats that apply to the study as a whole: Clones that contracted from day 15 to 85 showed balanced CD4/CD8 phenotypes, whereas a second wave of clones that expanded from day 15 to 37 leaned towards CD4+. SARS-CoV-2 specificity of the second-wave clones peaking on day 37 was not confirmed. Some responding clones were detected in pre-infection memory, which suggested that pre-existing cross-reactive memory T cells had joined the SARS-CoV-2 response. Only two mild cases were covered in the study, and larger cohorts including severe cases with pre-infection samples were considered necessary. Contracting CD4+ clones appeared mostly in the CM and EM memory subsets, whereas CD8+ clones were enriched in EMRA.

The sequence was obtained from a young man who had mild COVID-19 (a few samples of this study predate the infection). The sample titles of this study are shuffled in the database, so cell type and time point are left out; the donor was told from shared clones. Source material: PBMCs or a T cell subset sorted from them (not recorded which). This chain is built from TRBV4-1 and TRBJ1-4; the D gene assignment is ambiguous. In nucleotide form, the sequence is TGCGCCAGCAGCCCTTGGGAGCGGGGTGAAAAACTGTTTTTT. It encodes CASSPWERGEKLFF.